The clone carrying this TCR beta chain was picked up a small number of times. Its target is not known. The sample is drawn from a study of blood T cells in healthy people across ages. Findings and caveats of the study: Estimated diversity across one million T cells was deemed an underestimate. In long-lived donors, naive CD4+ cell counts and diversity exceeded those of aged donors.

Germline-derived CDR1 and CDR2 are LGHNA and YSLEER. The junction had 4 bases not matched to a gene; V was cut back by 0 bases and J by 5 bases. CDR3 size: 16 residues. The use of a sample-barcoded 5' primer and a J-beta primer mix characterized a second PCR of 7 to 11 cycles. Each cDNA molecule, via a template-switch adaptor with 12 random nucleotides, was tagged. TCRdb used MiXCR to reprocess the 5' RACE reads, holding one entry per CDR3 protein. The table records 1,800,000 or so distinct CDR3 sequences, approximately 40% of them present only once. For every donor, a draw yielded ten milliliters of peripheral blood.

The receptor's source is a human donor in good health. Specimen: blood. The chain has TRBV4-3 and TRBJ1-6; 7 nucleotides agree with TRBD1. Written as DNA, the CDR3 is TGCGCCAGCAGCCAAGAACAGGGGCTGGATAATTCACCCCTCCACTTT. Translating gives CASSQEQGLDNSPLHF.